This TCR beta chain was obtained from a study of shared clonotypes between healthy human individuals (dated by TCRdb to 2018 to 2020). Regarding the research as a whole: Two women and three men aged 18 to 49 years were included in the cohort. Libraries were prepared and TCR repertoires were sequenced by different laboratories using diverse techniques, in order to increase sequencing depth and limit assay-specific biases. Between about 0.8 and 8.9 billion PBMCs per donor were obtained by leukapheresis. The study deeply sequenced blood TCR repertoires of several healthy adults to estimate repertoire size and the extent of clonotype sharing between individuals. General conclusions and limits of the study: Because the study included a small number of donors, the genetic and exposure-history diversity represented was limited. Only blood was sampled, and tissue TCR repertoires likely differ from those in blood. Based on pairwise subsampling, the degree of clonotype sharing among donors was expected to be affected by sequencing depth.

To note about this clone: The antigen this receptor binds is unknown. The record has no base qualities; no much larger clone is one base away.

Healthy HIV-negative adults with no recently reported acute infections or vaccinations were included as donors. Every donor was a Caucasian adult living in Nashville, Tennessee, USA. For unsorted samples, tens of millions of PBMCs were counted, and genomic DNA was extracted using the QIAamp DNA Blood Mini kit. Blood was collected by leukapheresis, and PBMCs were isolated by Ficoll-Histopaque density gradient centrifugation and then cryopreserved in liquid nitrogen vapor phase. The CDR1 and CDR2 encoded by the germline V gene are WSHSY and SAAADI. The CDR3 has 14 amino acids, counting the end cysteine and phenylalanine. Of the read, only the CDR3 DNA is kept; its 42 bases are in frame from base 1. V drops 10 bases and J drops 6 bases, leaving 18 bases in between. Using the deep immunoSEQ assay, multiplex PCR amplified TCR CDR3 regions from genomic DNA. Extracted genomic DNA from each cell subset was spread evenly across all wells of several immunoSEQ 96-well plates, with each plate serving as a replicate. For unsorted PBMC, each replicate PCR was loaded with roughly 330 ng genomic DNA, equivalent to about 30,000 T cell genomes. Genomic DNA from unsorted PBMC was sequenced over ten immunoSEQ deep assay plates. Purified libraries were quantified with a Qubit 3.0 fluorometer, sized on a Bioanalyzer 2100, and re-quantified with the KAPA Library Quantification kit. Every immunoSEQ 96-well plate was sequenced on a dedicated single-read 150-cycle Illumina NextSeq 550 flow cell. The study's own analysis went as follows. Because the immunoSEQ output held only junctional sequences and lacked quality scores, the filtering could not match the filtering applied to full-length reads. To assign V/J genes and CDR3, sequences were annotated using PyIR, a Python wrapper for IgBLAST v1.9, with IMGT germline references. Reads were removed for weak V/J assignments (E-value above 1e-6), missing CDR3, stop codons, out-of-frame junctions, or ambiguous translated residues. A V3J clonotype was defined by an identical inferred V gene, J gene, and CDR3 amino acid sequence. Percentage overlap between repertoires was calculated by dividing the number of shared unique clonotypes by the size of the smaller repertoire. Three approaches were used to assess repertoire richness: RTK rarefaction, the Chao1 estimator, and Recon v2.1 estimates of unobserved clonotypes. TCRdb stores this immuneACCESS table with in-frame sequences only. Part of the clones is absent; in the studies checked, under half of the shortfall reflects unresolved V genes, and no reason is known for the rest. V and J calls and clone size are given by that table; D and trimming were obtained from the DNA. The sample table holds about 490,000 clones, of which 70% to 80% were seen once. The leading ten clones occupy about 12% of the sample.

The sequenced material came from PBMCs. The TCR originated in a woman aged 40 to 55 in good health. Some clones in this sample may be carry-over from other donors' samples. The rearranged segments are TRBV10-2 and TRBJ2-2; the D segment could be TRBD2, given 7 matching bases. The CDR3 amino acid sequence is: CATRGAGYAGELFF. The DNA sequence is TGCGCCACCCGGGGGGCGGGATACGCCGGGGAGCTGTTTTTT.